This is a list of T cell receptor beta chains from one sample in a study of blood T cell repertoires in COVID-19. Profiled with immunoSEQ multiplex PCR; TCRdb holds only in-frame clones, not every one. Here the sample spans over 35,000 clones, 75% to 85% being singletons. Sequencing used peripheral blood. Receptor source: a human donor in a cohort sampled during active COVID-19. Each CDR3 is given with its conserved first and last residue. Each record gives: J gene, D gene, clone size, V gene, CDR3 protein, CDR3 DNA. The D gene is left open where the match is weak. The size of a clone is reported for some rows only, either as once, few or many, or as a class for expanded clones.

TRBJ2-5 TRBD2 - TRBV2 CASRDYGETQYF TGTGCCAGCCGGGACTACGGGGAGACCCAGTACTTC
TRBJ2-1 - - TRBV25-1 CASSEQQGSYNEQFF TGTGCCAGCAGTGAACAACAGGGATCCTACAATGAGCAGTTCTTC
TRBJ1-2 TRBD1 once TRBV6-2/TRBV6-3 CASSSPTGTVYGYTF TGTGCCAGCAGTTCGCCTACCGGGACAGTCTATGGCTACACCTTC
TRBJ2-3 - once TRBV13 CASSLGATDTQYF TGTGCCAGCAGCTTAGGGGCCACAGATACGCAGTATTTT
TRBJ2-7 - few TRBV11-2 CASSSLYEQYF TGTGCCAGCAGCTCCCTCTACGAGCAGTACTTC
TRBJ2-3 TRBD1 - TRBV18 CASSDDAGTGSTDTQYF TGTGCCAGCTCAGACGACGCCGGGACAGGGAGCACAGATACGCAGTATTTT
TRBJ2-5 - few TRBV24-1 CATSESGTPQETQYF TGTGCCACCAGTGAGTCCGGGACACCTCAAGAGACCCAGTACTTC
TRBJ2-7 TRBD2 - TRBV27 CASSLLAGESYEQYF TGTGCCAGCAGTTTACTAGCGGGAGAATCCTACGAGCAGTACTTC
TRBJ2-3 TRBD1 once TRBV5-1 CASTDRGLTDTQYF TGCGCCAGCACGGACAGGGGTTTGACAGATACGCAGTATTTT
TRBJ1-1 TRBD1 - TRBV4-3 CASSHGTGGTEAFF TGCGCCAGCAGCCACGGGACAGGGGGCACTGAAGCTTTCTTT
TRBJ1-6 TRBD1 few TRBV7-9 CASSIGTGPDNSPLHF TGTGCCAGCAGCATCGGGACAGGGCCAGATAATTCACCCCTCCACTTT
TRBJ2-1 TRBD1 - TRBV3-1/TRBV3-2 CASSQVGTEKRFF TGTGCCAGCAGCCAAGTGGGGACAGAAAAACGGTTCTTC
TRBJ1-5 TRBD1 - TRBV5-1 CASSDGTGENQPQHF TGCGCCAGCAGCGATGGGACAGGGGAGAATCAGCCCCAGCATTTT